This TCR beta chain was captured by sequencing in a study of shared clonotypes between healthy human individuals. Produced via immunoSEQ multiplex PCR; TCRdb's table is partial and in-frame only. The data show about 870,000 clones, 90% to 95% seen once. On this clone: The identical CDR3 is also encoded by other nucleotide sequences in the sample.

Naive CD8 cells lacked CD45RO and underwent positive selection for CCR7, leaving out terminally differentiated effector memory CD45RA+ cells. The CDR3 is 13 amino acids. CDR1 is MRHNA, CDR2 SNTAGT, per germline. The germline V and J ends were trimmed by 0 bases and 7 bases, with 7 bases remaining between them. This clonotype originated in a man aged 25-45 years in good health. Sample: naive CD8+ T cells sorted from blood. The chain uses TRBV6-4 and TRBJ2-1; D might be TRBD1 or TRBD2, each matching 5 bases. The CDR3 DNA reads as TGTGCCAGCAGTGACTCCTGGGGGAATGAGCAGTTCTTC. Its protein product is CASSDSWGNEQFF.